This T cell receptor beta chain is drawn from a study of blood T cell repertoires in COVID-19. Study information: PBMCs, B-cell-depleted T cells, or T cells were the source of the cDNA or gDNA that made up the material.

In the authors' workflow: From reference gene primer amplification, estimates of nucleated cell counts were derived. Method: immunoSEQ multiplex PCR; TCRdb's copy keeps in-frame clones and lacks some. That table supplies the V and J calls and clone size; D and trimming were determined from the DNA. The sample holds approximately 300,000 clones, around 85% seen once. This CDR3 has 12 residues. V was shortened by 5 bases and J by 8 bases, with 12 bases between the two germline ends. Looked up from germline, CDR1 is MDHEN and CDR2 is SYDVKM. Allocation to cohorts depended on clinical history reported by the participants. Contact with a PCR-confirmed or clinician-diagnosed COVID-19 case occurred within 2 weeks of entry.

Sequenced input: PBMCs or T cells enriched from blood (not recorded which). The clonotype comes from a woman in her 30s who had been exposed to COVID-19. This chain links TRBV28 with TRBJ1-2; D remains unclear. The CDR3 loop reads CASSQWLEGYTF. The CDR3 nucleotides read TGTGCCAGCAGTCAGTGGCTGGAGGGCTACACCTTC.